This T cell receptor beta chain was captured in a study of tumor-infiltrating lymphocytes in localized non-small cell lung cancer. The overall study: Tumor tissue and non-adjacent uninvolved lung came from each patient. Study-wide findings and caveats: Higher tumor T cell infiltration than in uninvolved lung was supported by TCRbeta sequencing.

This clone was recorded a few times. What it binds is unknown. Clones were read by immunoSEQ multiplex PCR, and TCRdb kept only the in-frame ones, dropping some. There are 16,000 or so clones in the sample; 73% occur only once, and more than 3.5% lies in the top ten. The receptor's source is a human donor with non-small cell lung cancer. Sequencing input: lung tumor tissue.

The CDR3 protein is CASSSHGEEKLFF. In nucleotides, the CDR3 is TGTGCCAGCAGTAGTCATGGGGAGGAAAAACTGTTTTTT. The chain has TRBV6-6 and TRBJ1-4; the D is unclear. Germline V lookup: CDR1 MNHNY, CDR2 SVGAGI (reference sequence). This CDR3 has 13 amino acids. The V end was cut by 5 bases, the J end by 8 bases, with 12 bases between.